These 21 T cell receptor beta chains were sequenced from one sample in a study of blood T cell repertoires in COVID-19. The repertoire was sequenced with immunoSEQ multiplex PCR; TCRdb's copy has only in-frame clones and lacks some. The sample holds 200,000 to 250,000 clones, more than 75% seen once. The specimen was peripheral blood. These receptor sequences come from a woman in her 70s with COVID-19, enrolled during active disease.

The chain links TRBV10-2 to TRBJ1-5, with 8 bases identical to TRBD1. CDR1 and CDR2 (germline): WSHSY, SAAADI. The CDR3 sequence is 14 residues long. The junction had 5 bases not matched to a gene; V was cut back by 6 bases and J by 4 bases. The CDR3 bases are TGCGCCAGCAGCGGACAGGGAGGGAATCAGCCCCAGCATTTT. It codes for CASSGQGGNQPQHF.

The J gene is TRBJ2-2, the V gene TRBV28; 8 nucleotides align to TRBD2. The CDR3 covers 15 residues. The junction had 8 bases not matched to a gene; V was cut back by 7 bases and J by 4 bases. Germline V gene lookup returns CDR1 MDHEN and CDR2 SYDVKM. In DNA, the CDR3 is TGTGCCAGCACCTCAAGCGGGAGAGGCACCGGGGAGCTGTTTTTT. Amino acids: CASTSSGRGTGELFF.

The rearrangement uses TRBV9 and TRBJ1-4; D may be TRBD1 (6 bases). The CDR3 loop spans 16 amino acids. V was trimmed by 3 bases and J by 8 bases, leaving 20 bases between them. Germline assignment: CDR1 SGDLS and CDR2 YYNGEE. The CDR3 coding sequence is TGTGCCAGCAGCGCGGACGGGGGGGGCATCGAGGAAAAACTGTTTTTT. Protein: CASSADGGGIEEKLFF.

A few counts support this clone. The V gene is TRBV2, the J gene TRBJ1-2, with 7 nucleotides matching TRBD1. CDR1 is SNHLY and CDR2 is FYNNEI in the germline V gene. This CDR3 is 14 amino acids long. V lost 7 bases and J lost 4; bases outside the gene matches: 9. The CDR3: CASTWRAGGYGYTF. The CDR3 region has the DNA TGTGCCAGCACCTGGCGGGCAGGGGGCTATGGCTACACCTTC.

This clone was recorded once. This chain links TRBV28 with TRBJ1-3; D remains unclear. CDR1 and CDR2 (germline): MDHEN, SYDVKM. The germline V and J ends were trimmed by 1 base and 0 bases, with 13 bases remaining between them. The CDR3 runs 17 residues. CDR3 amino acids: CASSLSEDGVSGNTIYF. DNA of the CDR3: TGTGCCAGCAGTTTATCGGAGGATGGGGTCTCTGGAAACACCATATATTTT.

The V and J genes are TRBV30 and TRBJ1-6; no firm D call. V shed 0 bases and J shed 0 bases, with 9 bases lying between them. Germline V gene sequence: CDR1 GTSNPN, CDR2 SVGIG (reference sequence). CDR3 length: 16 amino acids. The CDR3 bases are TGTGCCTGGAGTGTAAGCGGGTACTCCTATAATTCACCCCTCCACTTT. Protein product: CAWSVSGYSYNSPLHF.

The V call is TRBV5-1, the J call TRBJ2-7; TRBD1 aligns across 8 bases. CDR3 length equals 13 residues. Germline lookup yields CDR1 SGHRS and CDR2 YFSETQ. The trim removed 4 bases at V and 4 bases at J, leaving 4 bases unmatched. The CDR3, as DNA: TGCGCCAGCAGCCCGACAGGGGAATACGAGCAGTACTTC. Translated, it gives CASSPTGEYEQYF.

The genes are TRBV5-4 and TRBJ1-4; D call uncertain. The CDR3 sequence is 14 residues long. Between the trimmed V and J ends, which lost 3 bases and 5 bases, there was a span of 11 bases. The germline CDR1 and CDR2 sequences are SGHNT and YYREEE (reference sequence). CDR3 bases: TGTGCCAGCAGCTCGCGGGCCACAAATGAAAAACTGTTTTTT. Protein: CASSSRATNEKLFF.

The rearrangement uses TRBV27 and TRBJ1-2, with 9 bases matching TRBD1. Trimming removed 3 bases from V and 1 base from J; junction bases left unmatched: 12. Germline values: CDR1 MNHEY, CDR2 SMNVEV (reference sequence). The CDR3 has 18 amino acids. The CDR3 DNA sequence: TGTGCCAGCAGTTTCCGAAAATCGGGACAGGGACATAACTATGGCTACACCTTC. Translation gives CASSFRKSGQGHNYGYTF.

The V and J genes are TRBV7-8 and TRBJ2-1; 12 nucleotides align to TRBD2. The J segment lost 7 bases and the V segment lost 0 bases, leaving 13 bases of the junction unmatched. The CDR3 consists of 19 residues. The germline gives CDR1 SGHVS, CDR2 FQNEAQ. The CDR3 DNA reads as TGTGCCAGCAGCTTAGCCCGGCTAGCGGGAGGGCCGGTTAAGAATGAGCAGTTCTTC. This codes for CASSLARLAGGPVKNEQFF.

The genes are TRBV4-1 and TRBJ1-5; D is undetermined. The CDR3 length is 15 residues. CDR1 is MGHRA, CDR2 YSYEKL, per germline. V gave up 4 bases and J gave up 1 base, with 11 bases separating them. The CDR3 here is CASSPTAVSNQPQHF. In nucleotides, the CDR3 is TGCGCCAGCAGCCCGACCGCGGTGAGCAATCAGCCCCAGCATTTT.

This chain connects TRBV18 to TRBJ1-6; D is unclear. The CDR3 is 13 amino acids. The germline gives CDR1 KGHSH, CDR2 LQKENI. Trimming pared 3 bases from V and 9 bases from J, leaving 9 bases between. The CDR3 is CASSPAFGSPLHF. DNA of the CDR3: TGTGCCAGCTCACCTGCGTTCGGTTCACCCCTCCACTTT.

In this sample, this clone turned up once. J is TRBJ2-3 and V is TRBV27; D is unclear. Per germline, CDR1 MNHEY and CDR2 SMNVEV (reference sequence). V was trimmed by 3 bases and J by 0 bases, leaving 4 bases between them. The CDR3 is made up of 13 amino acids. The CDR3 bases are TGTGCCAGCAGTTTTTCGAGCACAGATACGCAGTATTTT. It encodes CASSFSSTDTQYF.

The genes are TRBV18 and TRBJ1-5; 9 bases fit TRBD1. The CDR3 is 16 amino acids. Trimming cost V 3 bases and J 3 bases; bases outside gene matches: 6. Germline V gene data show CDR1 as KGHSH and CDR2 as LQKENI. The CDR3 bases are TGTGCCAGCTCACCTCTTGACAGGGGGATCAATCAGCCCCAGCATTTT. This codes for CASSPLDRGINQPQHF.

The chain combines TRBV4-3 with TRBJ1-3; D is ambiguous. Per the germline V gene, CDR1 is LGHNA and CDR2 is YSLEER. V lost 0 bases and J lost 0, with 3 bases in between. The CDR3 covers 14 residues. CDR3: CASSQDSSGNTIYF. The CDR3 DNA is TGCGCCAGCAGCCAAGACAGCTCTGGAAACACCATATATTTT.

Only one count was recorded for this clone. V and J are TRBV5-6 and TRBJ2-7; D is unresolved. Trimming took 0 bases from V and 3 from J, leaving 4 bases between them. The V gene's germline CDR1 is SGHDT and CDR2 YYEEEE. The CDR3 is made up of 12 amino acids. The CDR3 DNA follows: TGTGCCAGCAGCTTGGGAGGCTACGAGCAGTACTTC. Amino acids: CASSLGGYEQYF.

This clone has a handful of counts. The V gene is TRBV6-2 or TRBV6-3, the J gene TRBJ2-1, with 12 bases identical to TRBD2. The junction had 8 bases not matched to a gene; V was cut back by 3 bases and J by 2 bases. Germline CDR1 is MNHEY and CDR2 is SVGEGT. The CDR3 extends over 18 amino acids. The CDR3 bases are TGTGCCAGCAGTTATCGACTAGCGGGAGTATTCCCCTACAATGAGCAGTTCTTC. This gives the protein CASSYRLAGVFPYNEQFF.

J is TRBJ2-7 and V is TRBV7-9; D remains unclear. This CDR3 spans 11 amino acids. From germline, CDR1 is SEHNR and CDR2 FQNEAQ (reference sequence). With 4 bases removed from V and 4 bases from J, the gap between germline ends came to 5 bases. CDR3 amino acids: CASSSFYEQYF. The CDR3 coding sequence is TGTGCCAGCAGCTCCTTTTACGAGCAGTACTTC.

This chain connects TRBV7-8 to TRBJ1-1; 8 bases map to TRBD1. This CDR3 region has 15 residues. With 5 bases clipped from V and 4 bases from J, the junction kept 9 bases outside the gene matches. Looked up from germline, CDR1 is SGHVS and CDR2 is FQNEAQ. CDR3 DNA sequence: TGTGCCAGCAGCGCCCTGGGACAGGTTCCCACTGAAGCTTTCTTT. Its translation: CASSALGQVPTEAFF.

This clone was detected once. The CDR3: CASSLGTANNSPLHF. The CDR3 nucleotides read TGTGCCAGCAGCTTAGGGACAGCCAATAATTCACCCCTCCACTTT. The chain recombines TRBV7-2 with TRBJ1-6; possible D gene TRBD1, 6 bases. This CDR3 contains 15 residues. V dropped 1 base and J dropped 5 bases, with 9 bases sitting between them. Germline V gene sequence: CDR1 SGHTA, CDR2 FQGNSA. Variable domain in full (rest from reference TRBV7-2 and TRBJ1-6): GAGVSQSPSNKVTEKGKDVELRCDPISGHTALYWYRQSLGQGLEFLIYFQGNSAPDKSGLPSDRFSAERTGGSVSTLTIQRTQQEDSAVYLCASSLGTANNSPLHFGNGTRLTVT.

The CDR3 bases are TGTGCCAGCAGTTTCTGGCAAGCGGAGACCCAGTACTTC. It yields the protein CASSFWQAETQYF. The chain carries TRBV12-3 or TRBV12-4 and TRBJ2-5; D unclear. The CDR3 contains 13 residues. Trimming pared 3 bases from V and 5 bases from J, leaving 10 bases between.